Below are 8 T cell receptor beta chains sequenced from a single sample in a study of blood T cell repertoires in COVID-19. Assay: immunoSEQ multiplex PCR; the TCRdb copy retains only in-frame clones and omits some. This table holds tens of thousands of clones, around three quarters found once. The sequenced sample consisted of peripheral blood. These receptors came from a woman over 75 with active or convalescent COVID-19.

The J gene is TRBJ1-2, the V gene TRBV3-1 (or the pseudogene TRBV3-2), with D maybe TRBD1 (5 bases). V was clipped by 2 bases and J by 4 bases, with 20 bases between them. The CDR3 loop spans 17 amino acids. Looked up from germline, CDR1 is LGHDT and CDR2 is YNNKEL (reference sequence). CDR3 DNA sequence: TGTGCCAGCAGCCAAAACAAAACTAATGGGGGGTCCTATGGCTACACCTTC. Protein: CASSQNKTNGGSYGYTF.

This chain joins TRBV19 and TRBJ1-6, with TRBD1 identical over 9 bases. In germline, CDR1 is LNHDA, CDR2 SQIVND (reference sequence). V lost 0 bases to trimming and J lost 9 bases; unmatched junction nucleotides: 3. The CDR3 covers 15 residues. The CDR3 reads CASSIDRDRASPLHF. CDR3 bases: TGTGCCAGTAGTATAGATCGGGACAGGGCTTCACCCCTCCACTTT. Full variable domain (remainder filled in from reference TRBV19 and TRBJ1-6): DGGITQSPKYLFRKEGQNVTLSCEQNLNHDAMYWYRQDPGQGLRLIYYSQIVNDFQKGDIAEGYSVSREKKESFPLTVTSAQKNPTAFYLCASSIDRDRASPLHFGNGTRLTVT.

The chain combines TRBV20-1 with TRBJ2-5, with D unclear. Trimming removed 3 bases from V and 4 bases from J, with 6 bases in between. Germline values: CDR1 DFQATT, CDR2 SNEGSKA (reference sequence). The CDR3 consists of 11 residues. The CDR3 bases are TGCAGTGCTAGGGTCGGAGAGACCCAGTACTTC. Residues: CSARVGETQYF.

The J gene is TRBJ1-1, the V gene TRBV30, with no clear D. The V gene's germline CDR1 is GTSNPN and CDR2 SVGIG (reference sequence). CDR3 length: 13 amino acids. Trimming cost V 2 bases and J 1 base, with 8 bases left between them. The CDR3, as DNA: TGTGCCTGGAGTCGAGAGAGGAACACTGAAGCTTTCTTT. Amino acids: CAWSRERNTEAFF.

V and J are TRBV11-3 and TRBJ2-5; 11 bases are a match to TRBD2. The CDR3 is 16 amino acids. Losses at the gene ends were 3 bases for V and 3 bases for J; bases not matched to a gene: 6. CDR1 and CDR2 (germline): SGHNT, YENEEA. The CDR3 spells CASSLGQGLAEETQYF. The CDR3 DNA sequence: TGTGCCAGCAGCTTGGGGCAGGGACTAGCGGAAGAGACCCAGTACTTC.

The chain couples TRBV7-9 to TRBJ2-2, with D unresolved. The CDR3 covers 15 residues. Trimming removed 2 bases at V and 7 bases at J, with 14 bases between. Germline V gives CDR1 SEHNR, CDR2 FQNEAQ (reference sequence). This CDR3 is CASSLQPGSGGELFF. CDR3 nucleotides: TGTGCCAGCAGCTTACAGCCCGGGTCCGGCGGGGAGCTGTTTTTT.

V is TRBV24-1 and J is TRBJ2-3; no clear D. The CDR3 loop spans 14 amino acids. V gave up 3 bases and J gave up 2 bases, with 8 bases separating them. CDR1 is KGHDR and CDR2 is SFDVKD in the germline V gene. CDR3: CATSDSGLTDTQYF. The CDR3 DNA follows: TGTGCCACCAGTGATAGTGGGCTCACAGATACGCAGTATTTT.

CDR3 amino acids: CASSAGLKSPGYTF. CDR3 coding DNA: TGTGCCAGCAGTGCTGGGCTGAAGAGTCCCGGCTACACCTTC. V and J are TRBV25-1 and TRBJ1-2, with D unresolved. This CDR3 has 14 residues. Per the germline V gene, CDR1 is MGHDK and CDR2 is SYGVNS. The V end was cut by 4 bases, the J end by 8 bases, with 17 bases between.